The 8 T cell receptor beta chains given below trace back to one sample, sequenced in a study of blood T cell repertoires in COVID-19. Libraries were prepared by immunoSEQ multiplex PCR; TCRdb keeps only in-frame clonotypes and omits some of them. The repertoire holds 200,000 or so clones, with over 70% as singletons. The specimen sequenced was peripheral blood. The receptors come from a man between 60 and 75 years old with active or convalescent COVID-19.

The rearrangement joins TRBV10-2 to TRBJ2-3; 7 bases are a match to TRBD1. Trimming at V came to 8 bases and at J to 8 bases, leaving 19 bases not matched to a gene. This CDR3 comprises 16 residues. CDR1 WSHSY and CDR2 SAAADI come from the germline V gene. CDR3 in amino acids: CASPGSYRGKWSTQYF. The CDR3 DNA reads TGCGCCAGCCCCGGAAGTTACAGGGGCAAATGGAGTACGCAGTATTTT.

The chain carries TRBV18 and TRBJ2-3; TRBD2 aligns across 10 bases. Trimming at V came to 2 bases and at J to 4 bases, leaving 3 bases not matched to a gene. The CDR3 has 15 amino acids. CDR1 and CDR2 (germline): KGHSH, LQKENI. The CDR3 DNA follows: TGTGCCAGCTCACCAGGGCTAGCGGGAGCAGATACGCAGTATTTT. Protein: CASSPGLAGADTQYF.

The chain joins TRBV3-1 (or the pseudogene TRBV3-2) to TRBJ1-1; 8 bases map to TRBD1. V was pared by 7 bases and J by 0 bases, with 4 bases of the junction left unmatched. The CDR3 is 14 amino acids. Germline CDR1 LGHDT, CDR2 YNNKEL (reference sequence). This chain's CDR3 is CASTLDRVNTEAFF. In DNA, the CDR3 is TGTGCCAGCACCCTGGACAGGGTGAACACTGAAGCTTTCTTT.

The chain has TRBV2 and TRBJ2-5; 9 bases line up with TRBD1. Per germline, CDR1 SNHLY and CDR2 FYNNEI. With 9 bases clipped from V and 5 bases from J, the junction kept 13 bases outside the gene matches. CDR3 length: 15 residues. The CDR3 reads CARTTGQGGSETQYF. CDR3 sequence (DNA): TGTGCCAGAACTACGGGACAGGGAGGATCGGAGACCCAGTACTTC.

The chain uses TRBV7-9 and TRBJ2-5, with TRBD1 matching 7 bases. J lost 5 bases, V lost 1 base, and 4 bases had no gene match. CDR1 SEHNR and CDR2 FQNEAQ come from the germline V gene (reference sequence). This CDR3 contains 14 residues. This chain's CDR3 is CASSLEGRGETQYF. Written as DNA, the CDR3 is TGTGCCAGCAGCTTAGAGGGCAGGGGGGAGACCCAGTACTTC.

The rearrangement joins TRBV30 to TRBJ1-5; TRBD1 matches 8 bases. The CDR3 runs 15 residues. CDR1 is GTSNPN, CDR2 SVGIG, per germline (reference sequence). The V segment lost 0 bases and the J segment 4 bases; nucleotides outside the gene matches: 5. The DNA of the CDR3 is TGTGCCTGGAGTGTACCACAGGGGGTAAATCAGCCCCAGCATTTT. This sequence encodes CAWSVPQGVNQPQHF. The full variable domain, its missing parts supplied by reference TRBV30 and TRBJ1-5, is SQTIHQWPATLVQPVGSPLSLECTVEGTSNPNLYWYRQAAGRGLQLLFYSVGIGQISSEVPQNLSASRPQDRQFILSSKKLLLSDSGFYLCAWSVPQGVNQPQHFGDGTRLSIL.

The CDR3 region has the DNA TGCGCCAGCGGACTGGGGACAGGGTGGGGAGACGAGCAGTACTTC. Translation gives CASGLGTGWGDEQYF. This rearrangement joins TRBV5-1 to TRBJ2-7; 9 bases match TRBD1. The V segment lost 7 bases and the J segment 5 bases; nucleotides outside the gene matches: 13. Germline CDR1 and CDR2: SGHRS and YFSETQ. CDR3 length equals 15 residues.

V gene TRBV28 combines with J gene TRBJ1-2; 8 bases are a match to TRBD1. J was trimmed by 6 bases and V by 5 bases; bases with no gene match: 8. The germline V gene encodes CDR1 MDHEN and CDR2 SYDVKM. There are 14 residues in the CDR3. The CDR3 DNA sequence: TGTGCCAGCAGTCCCTCGGACAGGGTAAATGGCTACACCTTC. It encodes CASSPSDRVNGYTF.